The rows below give T cell receptor beta chains drawn from one sample of a study of blood T cell repertoires in COVID-19. Profiled with immunoSEQ multiplex PCR; TCRdb holds only in-frame clones, not every one. The data contain 80,000 or so clones, about 89% of them singletons. Material: peripheral blood. These receptors were taken from an older woman with acute or convalescent COVID-19. CDR3s include the opening cysteine and the closing phenylalanine or tryptophan. Fields, in order: J gene, V gene, D gene, clone size, CDR3 protein, CDR3 DNA. The D gene is left open where the match is weak. Clone size is shown for a subset of rows, as once, few, many or a class of expanded clone.

TRBJ1-2 | TRBV5-6 | TRBD1 | . | CASSSARTGRAFYGYTF | TGTGCCAGCAGCTCTGCCCGGACAGGGAGGGCCTTCTATGGCTACACCTTC
TRBJ2-2 | TRBV7-9 | . | . | CASSLAGSPGELFF | TGTGCCAGCAGCTTAGCCGGTAGCCCCGGGGAGCTGTTTTTT
TRBJ2-1 | TRBV28 | . | . | CASSLRSYEQFF | TGTGCCAGCAGTTTAAGGAGTTATGAGCAGTTCTTC
TRBJ2-3 | TRBV6-2/TRBV6-3 | . | . | CASSQVPGQGRTTSGRDTQYF | TGTGCCAGCAGCCAGGTCCCGGGACAGGGGCGCACGACTAGCGGAAGGGATACGCAGTATTTT
TRBJ2-1 | TRBV30 | TRBD2 | few | CAWSKASGSAGFF | TGTGCCTGGAGTAAGGCTAGCGGGAGTGCGGGGTTCTTC
TRBJ1-2 | TRBV10-2 | . | . | CASSESYRDQGYTF | TGCGCCAGCAGTGAGTCGTACAGGGATCAGGGCTACACCTTC
TRBJ2-5 | TRBV10-3 | TRBD2 | . | CAISESISAFGLAEETQYF | TGTGCCATCAGTGAGTCGATCTCCGCATTTGGACTAGCAGAAGAGACCCAGTACTTC
TRBJ2-7 | TRBV7-6 | TRBD2 | . | CASSASGLAGVDEQYF | TGTGCCAGCAGCGCAAGCGGTTTAGCGGGAGTGGACGAGCAGTACTTC
TRBJ1-5 | TRBV19 | . | few | CATQPAGGNQPQHF | TGTGCCACCCAACCTGCAGGGGGCAATCAGCCCCAGCATTTT
TRBJ1-5 | TRBV28 | TRBD1 | . | CASSLPGQGALFSAQPQHF | TGTGCCAGCAGTTTACCGGGACAGGGGGCTCTCTTCTCGGCTCAGCCCCAGCATTTT
TRBJ2-5 | TRBV19 | TRBD2 | . | CASSTRLAGPKETQYF | TGTGCCAGTAGTACCCGACTAGCGGGGCCTAAAGAGACCCAGTACTTC
TRBJ2-7 | TRBV5-1 | TRBD2 | . | CASSFIAGGRYEQYF | TGCGCCAGCAGCTTTATAGCGGGGGGGAGATACGAGCAGTACTTC
TRBJ1-2 | TRBV7-9 | TRBD1 | few | CASSFDRDGYTF | TGTGCCAGCAGCTTTGACAGGGATGGCTACACCTTC
TRBJ1-5 | TRBV5-4 | . | . | CASSIDSNSNQPQHF | TGTGCCAGCAGCATTGACTCTAATAGCAATCAGCCCCAGCATTTT
TRBJ2-3 | TRBV9 | TRBD2 | . | CASSQTSTRTDTQYF | TGTGCCAGCAGCCAGACTAGCACTAGAACAGATACGCAGTATTTT
TRBJ2-5 | TRBV6-5 | . | . | CASSLQTGQETQYF | TGTGCCAGCAGTCTACAAACGGGCCAAGAGACCCAGTACTTC
TRBJ1-2 | TRBV15 | TRBD1 | . | CATSRDEGQGFGYTF | TGTGCCACCAGCAGAGATGAGGGACAGGGGTTTGGCTACACCTTC
TRBJ1-6 | TRBV27 | TRBD1 | . | CASSLGSGQFNSPLHF | TGTGCCAGCAGTTTGGGGTCGGGACAGTTTAACTCACCCCTCCACTTT
TRBJ2-7 | TRBV28 | TRBD2 | . | CASSMRLALYEQYF | TGTGCCAGCAGTATGCGACTAGCCCTCTACGAGCAGTACTTC
TRBJ2-5 | TRBV30 | TRBD1 | . | CAWNRDRGRETQYF | TGTGCCTGGAACCGGGACAGGGGTCGGGAGACCCAGTACTTC
TRBJ2-7 | TRBV7-3 | . | . | CASPSGNLYEQYF | TGTGCCAGCCCATCCGGGAACCTCTACGAGCAGTACTTC
TRBJ2-3 | TRBV5-1 | TRBD2 | . | CASSLQPSGGRASTDTQYF | TGCGCCAGCAGCTTGCAGCCCAGCGGGGGGAGGGCGAGCACAGATACGCAGTATTTT
TRBJ2-1 | TRBV13 | TRBD2 | . | CASSLGRGLAGGQGEQFF | TGTGCCAGCAGCTTAGGCCGGGGACTAGCGGGAGGGCAGGGTGAGCAGTTCTTC
TRBJ2-5 | TRBV2 | . | . | CASIGGGETQYF | TGTGCCAGCATCGGGGGAGGAGAGACCCAGTACTTC
TRBJ2-2 | TRBV27 | . | few | CASSFISSLTGELFF | TGTGCCAGCAGTTTTATATCTTCGTTAACCGGGGAGCTGTTTTTT
TRBJ2-2 | TRBV6-1 | TRBD2 | . | CASSVGGLAGGTGELFF | TGTGCCAGCAGTGTAGGAGGGCTAGCGGGAGGTACCGGGGAGCTGTTTTTT
TRBJ2-2 | TRBV7-3 | . | . | CASSLMSGGELFF | TGTGCCAGCAGCTTAATGTCAGGCGGGGAGCTGTTTTTT
TRBJ2-7 | TRBV30 | TRBD2 | . | CAWTLERTSGITYEQYF | TGTGCCTGGACCCTTGAGAGGACTAGCGGGATTACCTACGAGCAGTACTTC
TRBJ1-2 | TRBV5-1 | . | once | CASAEGPNYGYTF | TGCGCCAGCGCAGAGGGCCCTAACTATGGCTACACCTTC
TRBJ2-1 | TRBV7-9 | . | few | CASSVVNEQFF | TGTGCCAGCTCGGTCGTGAATGAGCAGTTCTTC
TRBJ2-1 | TRBV24-1 | TRBD2 | . | CATSVSPRREVDNEQFF | TGTGCCACCAGTGTCTCGCCCAGGCGGGAGGTGGACAATGAGCAGTTCTTC
TRBJ2-7 | TRBV11-3 | . | . | CASSLGAEYEQYF | TGTGCCAGCAGCTTAGGGGCTGAGTACGAGCAGTACTTC
TRBJ1-4 | TRBV7-9 | TRBD1 | . | CASSHDRGHEKLFF | TGTGCCAGCAGCCATGACAGGGGGCATGAAAAACTGTTTTTT
TRBJ2-7 | TRBV27 | . | . | CASSANRAGYEQYF | TGTGCCAGCAGTGCAAACAGGGCAGGGTACGAGCAGTACTTC
TRBJ1-2 | TRBV10-2 | . | . | CASSGGLKTNGYTF | TGCGCCAGCAGTGGGGGACTGAAAACTAATGGCTACACCTTC
TRBJ1-2 | TRBV6-2/TRBV6-3 | TRBD1 | . | CASSSGQSPYGYTF | TGTGCCAGCAGTTCGGGACAGTCTCCCTATGGCTACACCTTC
TRBJ2-3 | TRBV5-4 | TRBD2 | . | CASSLSSGAGNTQYF | TGTGCCAGCAGCTTATCTAGCGGGGCGGGAAATACGCAGTATTTT
TRBJ2-1 | TRBV4-3 | . | . | CASSRRSGGVNNNEQFF | TGCGCCAGCAGCCGTCGAAGCGGAGGGGTCAACAACAATGAGCAGTTCTTC
TRBJ1-1 | TRBV7-2 | . | . | CASSLALATEAFF | TGTGCCAGCAGCTTAGCTTTAGCCACTGAAGCTTTCTTT
TRBJ1-2 | TRBV4-3 | . | . | CASSQVGSPNYGYTF | TGCGCCAGCAGCCAAGTGGGCAGCCCTAACTATGGCTACACCTTC
TRBJ2-5 | TRBV19 | TRBD2 | . | CASRLTGTSVETQYF | TGTGCCAGTAGACTGACAGGGACTAGCGTAGAGACCCAGTACTTC
TRBJ2-1 | TRBV30 | . | . | CAWSVYRNEQFF | TGTGCCTGGAGTGTCTACCGCAATGAGCAGTTCTTC